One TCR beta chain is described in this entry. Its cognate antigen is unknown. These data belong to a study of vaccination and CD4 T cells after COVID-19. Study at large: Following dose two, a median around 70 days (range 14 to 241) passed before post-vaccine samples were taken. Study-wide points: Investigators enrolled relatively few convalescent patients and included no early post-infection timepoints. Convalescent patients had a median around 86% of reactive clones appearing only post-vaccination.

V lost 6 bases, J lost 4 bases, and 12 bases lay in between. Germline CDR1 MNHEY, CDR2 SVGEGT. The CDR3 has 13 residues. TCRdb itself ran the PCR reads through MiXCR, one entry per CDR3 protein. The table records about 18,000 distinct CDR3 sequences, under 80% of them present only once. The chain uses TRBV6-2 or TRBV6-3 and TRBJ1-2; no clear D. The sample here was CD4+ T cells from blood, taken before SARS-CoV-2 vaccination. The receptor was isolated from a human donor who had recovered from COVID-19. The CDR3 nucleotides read TGTGCCAGCAGCCCGGAGAGCTTCTATGGCTACACCTTC. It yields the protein CASSPESFYGYTF.